These 12 T cell receptor beta chains came from one sample sequenced in a study of blood T cell repertoires in COVID-19. The protocol was immunoSEQ multiplex PCR, while the TCRdb copy is restricted to in-frame clones and leaves out a portion. This repertoire shows some 74,000 clones, roughly 80% found once; its top ten account for around 38%. The sequenced sample consisted of peripheral blood. The origin of the receptors is an older man with acute or convalescent COVID-19.

This chain joins TRBV9 and TRBJ2-7, with a tentative D call TRBD1 (5 bases). The CDR3 length is 13 residues. V lost 7 bases and J lost 0, with 11 bases in between. Germline CDR1 and CDR2: SGDLS and YYNGEE. CDR3 DNA: TGTGCCAGCGCAAGACAGAGCTCCTACGAGCAGTACTTC. Translating it yields CASARQSSYEQYF. The full variable domain, completed using reference TRBV9 and TRBJ2-7, is DSGVTQTPKHLITATGQRVTLRCSPRSGDLSVYWYQQSLDQGLQFLIQYYNGEERAKGNILERFSAQQFPDLHSELNLSSLELGDSALYFCASARQSSYEQYFGPGTRLTVT.

Here the CDR3 reads CASSLASSGGRWDTQYF. Written as DNA, the CDR3 is TGTGCCAGCAGCTTAGCCTCTAGCGGGGGGCGGTGGGATACGCAGTATTTT. The chain has TRBV11-1 and TRBJ2-3; TRBD2 agrees at 11 bases. The CDR3 is made up of 17 amino acids. Germline V gene lookup returns CDR1 SGHAT and CDR2 FQDESV (reference sequence). Trimming at V came to 0 bases and at J to 6 bases, leaving 8 bases not matched to a gene.

This chain links TRBV2 with TRBJ1-3, with 7 bases identical to TRBD1. The CDR3 has 15 residues. Germline CDR1 SNHLY, CDR2 FYNNEI. V dropped 5 bases and J dropped 4; count of bases not matched to a gene: 8. Here the CDR3 reads CASSLRQGAGNTIYF. CDR3 nucleotides: TGTGCCAGCAGTCTCCGACAGGGAGCGGGAAACACCATATATTTT.

This clone appeared once. The chain couples TRBV4-2 to TRBJ1-2; D gene ambiguous. Trimming took off 4 bases at V and 2 bases at J, with 14 bases between the two ends. This CDR3 is built from 15 residues. In germline, CDR1 is LGHNA, CDR2 YNFKEQ. CDR3 coding DNA: TGTGCCAGCAGCCCATTAGAGTCGGGGAACTATGGCTACACCTTC. Amino acid sequence: CASSPLESGNYGYTF.

The rearrangement joins TRBV19 to TRBJ2-7, with 7 bases fitting TRBD1. Germline loops: CDR1 LNHDA, CDR2 SQIVND (reference sequence). Trimming took 5 bases from V and 2 from J; bases not matched to a gene: 12. The CDR3 has 16 amino acids. CDR3: CASSPSMDRTPYEQYF. The CDR3 DNA follows: TGTGCCAGTAGTCCTAGTATGGACAGGACCCCCTACGAGCAGTACTTC. The complete variable domain, with remaining parts taken from reference TRBV19 and TRBJ2-7, reads DGGITQSPKYLFRKEGQNVTLSCEQNLNHDAMYWYRQDPGQGLRLIYYSQIVNDFQKGDIAEGYSVSREKKESFPLTVTSAQKNPTAFYLCASSPSMDRTPYEQYFGPGTRLTVT.

This clone is a singleton in its sample. The V and J genes are TRBV4-3 and TRBJ1-1; 8 bases agree with TRBD1. CDR1 is LGHNA and CDR2 is YSLEER in the germline V gene. This CDR3 region has 16 residues. Trimming took 4 bases from V and 1 from J; bases not matched to a gene: 8. In DNA, the CDR3 is TGCGCCAGCAGCCCGGGACAGGCTGTACAGAACACTGAAGCTTTCTTT. Amino acid sequence: CASSPGQAVQNTEAFF.

V is TRBV5-5 and J is TRBJ2-7; no definite D call. The V gene's germline CDR1 is SGHKS and CDR2 YYEKEE (reference sequence). CDR3 size: 12 residues. Trimming left V 1 base short and J 6 bases short, with 8 bases between. The CDR3, as DNA: TGTGCCAGCAGCTTGCACCTAGGCGAGCAGTACTTC. It yields the protein CASSLHLGEQYF.

The CDR3 protein is CASSYEGHTAYEQYF. The CDR3 nucleotides are TGTGCCAGCAGTTACGAAGGACACACAGCCTACGAGCAGTACTTC. This chain uses TRBV6-5 with TRBJ2-7, with D perhaps matching TRBD1 (5 bases). Germline loops: CDR1 MNHEY, CDR2 SVGAGI. V lost 2 bases and J 2 bases, leaving 13 bases between the germline ends. The CDR3 is 15 residues long.

This clone was counted a few times. The chain recombines TRBV28 with TRBJ1-1; D remains ambiguous. The CDR3 consists of 17 residues. CDR1 and CDR2 (germline): MDHEN, SYDVKM. V was pared by 4 bases and J by 4 bases, with 22 bases between. The CDR3 loop is CASSSTLGGSWVTEAFF. The CDR3 bases are TGTGCCAGCAGTTCAACCCTCGGCGGGTCCTGGGTCACTGAAGCTTTCTTT.

The chain uses TRBV28 and TRBJ2-4, with D tentatively TRBD1 (6 bases). Germline V gene lookup returns CDR1 MDHEN and CDR2 SYDVKM. The CDR3 is 16 residues long. V gave up 5 bases and J gave up 0 bases, with 14 bases separating them. The CDR3 DNA reads as TGTGCCAGCAGTCCCCAGGGGTCCATAGCCAAAAACATTCAGTACTTC. Encoded protein: CASSPQGSIAKNIQYF. Variable domain in full (rest from reference TRBV28 and TRBJ2-4): DVKVTQSSRYLVKRTGEKVFLECVQDMDHENMFWYRQDPGLGLRLIYFSYDVKMKEKGDIPEGYSVSREKKERFSLILESASTNQTSMYLCASSPQGSIAKNIQYFGAGTRLSVL.

The chain is built from TRBV11-3 and TRBJ2-3; perhaps TRBD2 as D (5 bases). Trimming cost V 2 bases and J 0 bases, with 12 bases left between them. The CDR3 totals 16 residues. The germline V gene encodes CDR1 SGHNT and CDR2 YENEEA. The CDR3 DNA reads TGTGCCAGCAGCTTAACGGGCAGGACTAGCACAGATACGCAGTATTTT. Translation: CASSLTGRTSTDTQYF.

The V and J genes are TRBV28 and TRBJ2-1; 8 positions match TRBD2. Trimming took 7 bases from V and 2 from J; bases not matched to a gene: 7. The CDR3 length is 15 residues. The germline V gene encodes CDR1 MDHEN and CDR2 SYDVKM. CDR3: CASTAAGAPYNEQFF. CDR3 nucleotide sequence: TGTGCCAGCACAGCAGCGGGGGCCCCCTACAATGAGCAGTTCTTC.